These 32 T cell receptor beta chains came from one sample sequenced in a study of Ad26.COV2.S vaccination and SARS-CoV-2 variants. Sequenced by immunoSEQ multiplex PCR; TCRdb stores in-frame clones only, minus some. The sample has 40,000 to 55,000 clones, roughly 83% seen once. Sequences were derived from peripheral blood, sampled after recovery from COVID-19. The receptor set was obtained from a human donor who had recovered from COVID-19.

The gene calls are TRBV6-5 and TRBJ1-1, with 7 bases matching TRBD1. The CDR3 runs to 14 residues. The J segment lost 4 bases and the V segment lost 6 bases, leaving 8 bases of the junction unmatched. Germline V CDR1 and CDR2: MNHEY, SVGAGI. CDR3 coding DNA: TGTGCCAGCAGCGCACAGGGGTTAGGCACTGAAGCTTTCTTT. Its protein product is CASSAQGLGTEAFF.

The CDR3 here is CAWSFPEVNQPQHF. CDR3 DNA sequence: TGTGCCTGGAGTTTCCCGGAGGTCAATCAGCCCCAGCATTTT. V and J are TRBV30 and TRBJ1-5, with D unclear. V was clipped by 2 bases and J by 3 bases, with 11 bases between them. CDR1 GTSNPN and CDR2 SVGIG come from the germline V gene (reference sequence). The CDR3 is 14 residues long.

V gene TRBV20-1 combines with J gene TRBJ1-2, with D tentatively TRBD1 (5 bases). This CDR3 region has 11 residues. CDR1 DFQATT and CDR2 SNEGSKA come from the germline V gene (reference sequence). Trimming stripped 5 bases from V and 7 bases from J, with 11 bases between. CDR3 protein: CSAGEGSGYTF. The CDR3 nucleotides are TGCAGTGCTGGGGAGGGGAGTGGCTACACCTTC.

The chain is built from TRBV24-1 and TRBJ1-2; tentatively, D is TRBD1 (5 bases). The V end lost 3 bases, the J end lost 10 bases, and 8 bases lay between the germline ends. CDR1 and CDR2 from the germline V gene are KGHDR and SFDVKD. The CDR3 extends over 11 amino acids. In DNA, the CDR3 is TGTGCCACCAGTGATGGACACGACTACACCTTC. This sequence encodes CATSDGHDYTF.

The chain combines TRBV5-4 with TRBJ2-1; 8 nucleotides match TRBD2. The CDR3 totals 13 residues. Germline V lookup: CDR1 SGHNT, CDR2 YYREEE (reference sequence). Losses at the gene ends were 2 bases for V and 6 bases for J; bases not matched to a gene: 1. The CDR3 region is CASSLSGGNEQFF. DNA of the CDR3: TGTGCCAGCAGCTTAAGCGGGGGCAATGAGCAGTTCTTC.

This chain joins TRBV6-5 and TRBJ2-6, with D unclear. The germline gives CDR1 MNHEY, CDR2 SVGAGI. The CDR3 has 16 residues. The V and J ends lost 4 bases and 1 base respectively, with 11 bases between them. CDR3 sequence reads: CASSSGRASGANVLTF. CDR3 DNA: TGTGCCAGCAGTTCAGGCAGAGCTTCTGGGGCCAACGTCCTGACTTTC.

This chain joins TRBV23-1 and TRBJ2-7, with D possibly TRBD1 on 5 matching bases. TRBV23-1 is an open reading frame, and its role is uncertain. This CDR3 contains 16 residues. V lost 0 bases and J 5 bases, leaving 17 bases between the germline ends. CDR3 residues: CASSQSHRTSEHEQYV. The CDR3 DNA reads TGCGCCAGCAGTCAATCTCACCGGACATCTGAACACGAGCAGTACGTC.

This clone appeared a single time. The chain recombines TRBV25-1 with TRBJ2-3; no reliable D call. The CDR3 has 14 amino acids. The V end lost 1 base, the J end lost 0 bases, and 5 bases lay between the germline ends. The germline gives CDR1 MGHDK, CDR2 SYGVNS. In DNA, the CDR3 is TGTGCCAGCAGTGAATCTTTGAGCACAGATACGCAGTATTTT. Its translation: CASSESLSTDTQYF.

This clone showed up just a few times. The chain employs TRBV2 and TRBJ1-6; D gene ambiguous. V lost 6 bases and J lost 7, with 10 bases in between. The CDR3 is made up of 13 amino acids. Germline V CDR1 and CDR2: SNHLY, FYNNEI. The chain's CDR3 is CASRYRENSPLHF. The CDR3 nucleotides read TGTGCCAGCAGATACAGAGAGAATTCACCCCTCCACTTT.

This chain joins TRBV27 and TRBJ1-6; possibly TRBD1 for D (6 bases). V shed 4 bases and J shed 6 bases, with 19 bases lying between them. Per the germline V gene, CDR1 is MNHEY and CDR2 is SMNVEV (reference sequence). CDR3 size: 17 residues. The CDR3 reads CASSSLGAGAFNSPLHF. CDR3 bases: TGTGCCAGCAGTTCACTCGGGGCAGGGGCTTTTAATTCACCCCTCCACTTT.

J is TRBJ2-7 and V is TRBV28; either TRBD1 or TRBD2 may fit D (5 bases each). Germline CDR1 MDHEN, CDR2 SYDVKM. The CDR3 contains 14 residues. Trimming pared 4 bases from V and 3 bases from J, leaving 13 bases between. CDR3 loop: CASSSGHGFYEQYV. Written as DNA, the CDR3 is TGTGCCAGCAGTTCGGGGCACGGATTCTACGAGCAGTACGTC.

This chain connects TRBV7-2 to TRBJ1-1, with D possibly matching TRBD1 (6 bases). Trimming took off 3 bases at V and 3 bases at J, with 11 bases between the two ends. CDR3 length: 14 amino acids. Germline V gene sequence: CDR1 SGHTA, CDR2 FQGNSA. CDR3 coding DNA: TGTGCCAGCAGCTTCGGGACACCCCACACTGAAGCTTTCTTT. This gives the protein CASSFGTPHTEAFF.

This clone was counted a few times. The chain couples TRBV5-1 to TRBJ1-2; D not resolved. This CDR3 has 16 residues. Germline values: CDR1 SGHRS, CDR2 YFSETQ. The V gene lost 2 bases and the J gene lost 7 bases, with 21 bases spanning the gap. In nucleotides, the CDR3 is TGCGCCAGCAGCTTCGCTGCGGGTGCGGCGGGTGGTGGCTACACCTTC. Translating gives CASSFAAGAAGGGYTF.

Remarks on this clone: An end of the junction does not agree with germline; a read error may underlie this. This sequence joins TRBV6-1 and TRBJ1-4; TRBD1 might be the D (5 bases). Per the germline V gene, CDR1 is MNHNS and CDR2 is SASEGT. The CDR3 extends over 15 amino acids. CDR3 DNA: TGTGCCAGCAGCGAAGGTGGGGGAACTAATGAAAAACTGTTTTTT. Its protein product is CASSEGGGTNEKLFF.

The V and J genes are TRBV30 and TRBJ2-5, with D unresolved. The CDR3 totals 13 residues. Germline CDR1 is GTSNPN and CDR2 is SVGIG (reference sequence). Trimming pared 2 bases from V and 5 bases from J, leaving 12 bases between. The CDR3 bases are TGTGCCTGGAGTCCCCCGAACGTGGAGACCCAGTACTTC. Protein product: CAWSPPNVETQYF.

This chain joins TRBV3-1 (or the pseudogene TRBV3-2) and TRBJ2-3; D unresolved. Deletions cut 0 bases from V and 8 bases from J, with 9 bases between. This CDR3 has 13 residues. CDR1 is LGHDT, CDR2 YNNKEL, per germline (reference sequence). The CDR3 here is CASSQDRAGTQYF. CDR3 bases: TGTGCCAGCAGCCAAGATCGAGCAGGTACGCAGTATTTT.

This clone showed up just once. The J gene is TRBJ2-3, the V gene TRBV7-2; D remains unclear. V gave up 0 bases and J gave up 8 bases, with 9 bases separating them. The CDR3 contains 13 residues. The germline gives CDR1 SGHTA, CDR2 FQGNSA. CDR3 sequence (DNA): TGTGCCAGCAGCTTAGCGGGAAGCCCTACGCAGTATTTT. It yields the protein CASSLAGSPTQYF.

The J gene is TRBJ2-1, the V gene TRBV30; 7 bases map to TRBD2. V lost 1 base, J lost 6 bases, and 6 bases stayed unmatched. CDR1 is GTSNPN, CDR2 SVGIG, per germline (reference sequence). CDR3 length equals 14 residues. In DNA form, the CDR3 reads TGTGCCTGGAGTGCCCAGGGACTATTCAATGAGCAGTTCTTC. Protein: CAWSAQGLFNEQFF.

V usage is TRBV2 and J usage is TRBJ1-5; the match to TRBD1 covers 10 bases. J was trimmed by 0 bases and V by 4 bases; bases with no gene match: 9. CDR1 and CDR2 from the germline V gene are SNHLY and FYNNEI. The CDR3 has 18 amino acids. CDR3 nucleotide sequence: TGTGCCAGCAGTGCCCGGGACAGGGGCCTATATAGCAATCAGCCCCAGCATTTT. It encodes CASSARDRGLYSNQPQHF.

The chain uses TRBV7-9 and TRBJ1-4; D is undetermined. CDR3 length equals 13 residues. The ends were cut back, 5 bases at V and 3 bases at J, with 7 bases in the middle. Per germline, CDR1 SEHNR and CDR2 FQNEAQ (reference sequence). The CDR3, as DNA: TGTGCCAGCAGCCTTGAATCTAATGAAAAACTGTTTTTT. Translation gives CASSLESNEKLFF.

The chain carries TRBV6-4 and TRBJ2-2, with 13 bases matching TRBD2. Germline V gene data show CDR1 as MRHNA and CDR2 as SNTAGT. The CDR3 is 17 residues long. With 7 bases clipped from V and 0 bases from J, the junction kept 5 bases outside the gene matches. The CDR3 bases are TGTGCCAGCAAACGACTAGCGGGGGGCGCGAACACCGGGGAGCTGTTTTTT. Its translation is CASKRLAGGANTGELFF.

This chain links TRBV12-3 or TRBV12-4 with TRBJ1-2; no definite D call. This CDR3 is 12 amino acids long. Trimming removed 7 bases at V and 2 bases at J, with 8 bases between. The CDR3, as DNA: TGTGCCAGCACCCAAGGGAACTATGGCTACACCTTC. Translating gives CASTQGNYGYTF.

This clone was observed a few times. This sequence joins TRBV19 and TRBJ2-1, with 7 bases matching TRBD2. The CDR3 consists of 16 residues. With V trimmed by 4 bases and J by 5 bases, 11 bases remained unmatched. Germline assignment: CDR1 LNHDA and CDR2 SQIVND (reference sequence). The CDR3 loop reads CASSTPTSFGDNEQFF. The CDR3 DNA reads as TGTGCCAGTAGTACCCCGACTAGCTTCGGAGACAATGAGCAGTTCTTC.

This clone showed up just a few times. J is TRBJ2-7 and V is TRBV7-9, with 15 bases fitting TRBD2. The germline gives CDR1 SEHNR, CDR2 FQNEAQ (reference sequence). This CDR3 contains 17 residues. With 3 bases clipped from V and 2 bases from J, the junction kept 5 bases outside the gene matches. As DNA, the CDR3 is TGTGCCAGCAGCTTGTCCTGGACTAGCGGGAGGGCCTACGAGCAGTACTTC. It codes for CASSLSWTSGRAYEQYF.

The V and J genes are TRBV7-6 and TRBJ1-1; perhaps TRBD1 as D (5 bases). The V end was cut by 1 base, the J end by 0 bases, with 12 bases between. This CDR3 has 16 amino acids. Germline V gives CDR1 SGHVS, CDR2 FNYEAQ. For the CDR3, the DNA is TGTGCCAGCAGCTTAGGGACCGGGACGGTGAACACTGAAGCTTTCTTT. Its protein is CASSLGTGTVNTEAFF. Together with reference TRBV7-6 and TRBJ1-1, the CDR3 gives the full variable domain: GAGVSQSPRYKVTKRGQDVALRCDPISGHVSLYWYRQALGQGPEFLTYFNYEAQQDKSGLPNDRFSAERPEGSISTLTIQRTEQRDSAMYRCASSLGTGTVNTEAFFGQGTRLTVV.

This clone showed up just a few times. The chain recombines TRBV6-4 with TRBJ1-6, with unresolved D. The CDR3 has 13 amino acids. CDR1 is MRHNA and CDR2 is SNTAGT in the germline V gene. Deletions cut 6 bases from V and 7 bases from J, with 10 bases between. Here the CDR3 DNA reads TGTGCCAGCAGCCCAAACTTGAATTCACCCCTCCACTTT. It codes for CASSPNLNSPLHF.

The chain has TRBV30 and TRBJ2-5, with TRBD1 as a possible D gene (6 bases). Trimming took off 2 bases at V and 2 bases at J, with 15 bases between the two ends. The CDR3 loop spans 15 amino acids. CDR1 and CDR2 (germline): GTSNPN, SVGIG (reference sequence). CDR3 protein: CAWSRRDTSQETQYF. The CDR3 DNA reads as TGTGCCTGGAGTAGACGGGACACATCACAAGAGACCCAGTACTTC.

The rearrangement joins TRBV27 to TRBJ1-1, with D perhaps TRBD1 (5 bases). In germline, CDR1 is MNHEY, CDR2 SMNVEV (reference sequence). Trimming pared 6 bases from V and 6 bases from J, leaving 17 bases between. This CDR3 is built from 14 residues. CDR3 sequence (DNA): TGTGCCAGCAGGGTCCTAAAGGACATCTCTGAAGCTTTCTTT. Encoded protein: CASRVLKDISEAFF.

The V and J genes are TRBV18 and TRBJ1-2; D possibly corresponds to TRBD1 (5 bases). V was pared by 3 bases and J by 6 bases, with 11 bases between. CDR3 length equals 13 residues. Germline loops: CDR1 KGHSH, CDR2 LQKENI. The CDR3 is CASSPDSYNGYTF. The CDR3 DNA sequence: TGTGCCAGCTCACCCGACAGTTACAATGGCTACACCTTC. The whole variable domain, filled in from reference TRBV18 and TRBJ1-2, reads NAGVMQNPRHLVRRRGQEARLRCSPMKGHSHVYWYRQLPEEGLKFMVYLQKENIIDESGMPKERFSAEFPKEGPSILRIQQVVRGDSAAYFCASSPDSYNGYTFGSGTRLTVV.

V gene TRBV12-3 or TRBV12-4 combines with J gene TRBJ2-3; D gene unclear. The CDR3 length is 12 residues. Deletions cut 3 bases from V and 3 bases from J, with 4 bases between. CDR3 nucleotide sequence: TGTGCCAGCAGTTTCGGAACAGATACGCAGTATTTT. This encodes CASSFGTDTQYF.

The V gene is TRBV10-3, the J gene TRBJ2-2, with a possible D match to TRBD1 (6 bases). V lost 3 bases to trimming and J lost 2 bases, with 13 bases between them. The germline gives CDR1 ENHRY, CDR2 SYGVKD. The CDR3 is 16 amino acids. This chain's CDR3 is CAISDSGTLNTGELFF. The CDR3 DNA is TGTGCCATCAGTGATTCCGGGACACTCAACACCGGGGAGCTGTTTTTT.

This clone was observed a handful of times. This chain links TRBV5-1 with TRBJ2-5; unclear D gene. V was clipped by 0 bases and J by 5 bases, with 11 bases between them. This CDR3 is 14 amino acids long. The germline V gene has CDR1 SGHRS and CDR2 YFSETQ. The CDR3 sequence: CASSLEQVMETQYF. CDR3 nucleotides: TGCGCCAGCAGCTTGGAACAAGTAATGGAGACCCAGTACTTC.